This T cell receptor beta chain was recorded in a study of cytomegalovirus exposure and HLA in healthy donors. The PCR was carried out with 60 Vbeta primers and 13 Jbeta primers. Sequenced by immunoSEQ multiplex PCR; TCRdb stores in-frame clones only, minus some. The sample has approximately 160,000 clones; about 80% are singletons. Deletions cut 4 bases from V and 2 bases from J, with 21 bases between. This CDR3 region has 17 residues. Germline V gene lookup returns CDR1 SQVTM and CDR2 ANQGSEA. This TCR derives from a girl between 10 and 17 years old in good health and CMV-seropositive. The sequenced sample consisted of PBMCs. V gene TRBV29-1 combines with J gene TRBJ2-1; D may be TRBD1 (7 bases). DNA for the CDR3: TGCAGCGTTGGAGGGCGGGACAGCCCATATACCTACAATGAGCAGTTCTTC. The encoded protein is CSVGGRDSPYTYNEQFF.